This T cell receptor (beta chain) was documented in a study of shared clonotypes between healthy human individuals (dated by TCRdb to between 2020 and 2021). In terms of the full investigation: The cohort comprised two women and a few men aged 18 to 49 years. For each donor, CD4 naive and CD4 memory were each run on three plates, CD8 naive on two plates, and CD8 memory on one plate. The study deeply sequenced blood TCR repertoires of five healthy adults to estimate repertoire size and the extent of clonotype sharing between individuals. Libraries were prepared and TCR repertoires were sequenced by different laboratories using diverse techniques, in order to increase sequencing depth and limit assay-specific biases. Each donor's leukapheresis produced roughly between about 0.8 and 10 billion PBMCs. Beyond this particular receptor, the publication reports: Naive subsets generally had larger estimated clonotype richness than memory subsets. The small number of donors limited the genetic and exposure-history diversity represented. Sampling was restricted to blood, and TCR repertoires in tissue are likely to differ from TCR repertoires in blood. Incomplete sequencing was indicated by rarefaction of sorted-subset datasets, despite the large sequencing depth. Based on pairwise subsampling, the degree of clonotype sharing among donors was expected to be affected by sequencing depth. Clonotypes shared by all four sorted-subset donors showed higher generation probabilities than non-shared clonotypes. Approximately 5% of naive CD4, around 3.5% of naive CD8, approximately 2% of memory CD4, and about 0.4% of memory CD8 clonotypes were shared across a few donors.

Relative to germline, V is 0 bases shorter and J is 3 bases shorter, with 8 bases between their ends. The CDR3, cysteine through phenylalanine, is 14 amino acids long. The sequence is cut down to CDR3 DNA, 42 bases in frame from base 1. CDR1 MNHNS and CDR2 SASEGT were looked up in the germline V gene. The donors were healthy, HIV-negative adults with no recently reported acute infections or vaccinations. All donors were Caucasian adults living in Nashville, Tennessee, USA. Magnetic negative selection was used to enrich CD4+ T cells, after which naive cells were positively selected on CD45RA and the negative fraction became the memory subset. Blood was obtained by leukapheresis, after which PBMCs were separated by Ficoll-Histopaque density gradient centrifugation and cryopreserved in liquid nitrogen vapor phase. Purity and quantity of every magnetically sorted T cell population were checked by analytical flow cytometry. Genomic DNA was isolated from each sorted fraction and quantified by UV absorbance on a Nanodrop 2000c.

TCR CDR3 regions were amplified from genomic DNA by multiplex PCR using the deep immunoSEQ assay. Extracted genomic DNA from each cell subset was distributed evenly across all wells of several immunoSEQ 96-well plates, and each plate was treated as a replicate. For sorted subsets, approximately 200 ng of genomic DNA, equivalent to around 30,000 T cell genomes, went into each replicate PCR. The purified libraries were quantified using a Qubit 3.0 fluorometer, sized with a Bioanalyzer 2100, and then quantified again using the KAPA Library Quantification kit. Each immunoSEQ 96-well plate was sequenced on its own single-read 150-cycle Illumina NextSeq 550 flow cell. Regarding the original processing steps: The immunoSEQ output contained only junctional sequences without quality scores, so filtering could not match that applied to full-length reads. Sequences were annotated with PyIR, a Python wrapper for IgBLAST v1.9, using IMGT germline references to assign V/J genes and CDR3. Reads were filtered out if the reads had weak V/J assignments (E-value above 1e-6), no CDR3, stop codons, out-of-frame junctions, or ambiguous translated residues. V3J clonotypes were defined as sequences sharing the same inferred V gene, J gene, and CDR3 amino acid sequence. To compute the percentage overlap between repertoires, the number of shared unique clonotypes was divided by the size of the smaller repertoire. Richness of each repertoire was evaluated using RTK rarefaction, the Chao1 estimator, and Recon v2.1 estimates of unobserved clonotypes. Generation probabilities for all TCRbeta clonotypes obtained by the gDNA method from a handful of donors were computed using OLGA. TCRdb carries this immuneACCESS record with in-frame sequences only. Its versions omit some clonotypes, under half of them owing to an unresolved V gene in the studies checked, with the rest unexplained. The V and J calls and clone size are taken from that table; D and trimming were inferred from the DNA. The sample data list about 1 million clones, and around 78% of these were observed just once. 0.52% of the sample comes from the top ten.

Comments on this clone: No cognate antigen has been identified for it. Nothing much larger sits one base from this clone, and base qualities are not available.

This TCR derives from a man younger than 35 in good health. Some clones in this sample may be carry-over from other donors' samples. The V gene is TRBV6-1 and the J gene is TRBJ1-2; the D gene identity is not certain. Sequencing was done on a sample of memory CD4+ T cells from PBMCs. The sample's cell subset or site label, in plain terms: CD45RA-negative fraction. In nucleotides, the sequence is TGTGCCAGCAGTGAAGCCCCAGGATACTATGGCTACACCTTC. It encodes CASSEAPGYYGYTF.